This T cell receptor (beta chain) was sequenced for a study of OX40 agonist ivuxolimab in advanced cancers. Sequencing was performed with immunoSEQ multiplex PCR; in TCRdb, only in-frame clones are kept and a portion is missing. The top ten clones hold 3.5% to 4.5% of a sample with about 79,000 clones, approximately 85% of them seen once. This CDR3 has 13 residues. The germline V gene encodes CDR1 MDHEN and CDR2 SYDVKM. The V end was cut by 7 bases, the J end by 4 bases, with 14 bases between. This chain connects TRBV28 to TRBJ2-7, with D tentatively TRBD1 (6 bases). This clonotype was sampled from an adult with an advanced solid tumor such as melanoma, head and neck, liver or kidney cancer. The sequencing here drew on CD4+ or CD8+ T cells sorted from blood, taken in a trial of the OX40 agonist ivuxolimab. The CDR3 is CASKRTAEYEQYF. The CDR3 DNA reads TGTGCCAGCAAAAGGACAGCGGAATACGAGCAGTACTTC.